The 30 T cell receptor beta chains below all came from one sample that was sequenced in a study of beta chain features in type 1 diabetes. For these receptors, no antigen is known. Findings of the study overall: When Type 1 diabetes patients were examined, their TCRB CDR3s proved moderately but significantly shorter in all four CD4+ subsets.

Since all of the isolated RNA was reverse transcribed, expressed TCRB transcripts were what got sequenced. The protocol was immunoSEQ multiplex PCR, while the TCRdb copy is restricted to in-frame clones and leaves out a portion. The sample consists of over 600,000 clones, 9.5% to 15% of them appearing once. What was sequenced was naive CD4+ T cells from blood. Source of these receptors: a man aged 25 to 40 with type 1 diabetes.

This clone appeared a few times. The V and J genes are TRBV2 and TRBJ1-2; maybe TRBD1 (5 bases). V was cut by 11 bases and J by 8 bases, with 15 bases left in between. Germline V gene lookup returns CDR1 SNHLY and CDR2 FYNNEI. This CDR3 is built from 11 residues. DNA for the CDR3: TGTGCCGGAACGGGACTTTGGGGCTACACCTTC. Translated: CAGTGLWGYTF.

V is TRBV29-1 and J is TRBJ1-2, with a tentative D call TRBD1 (6 bases). Germline-derived CDR1 and CDR2 are SQVTM and ANQGSEA. The CDR3 loop spans 17 amino acids. V lost 6 bases and J lost 7, with 30 bases in between. The CDR3 spells CSVFPRGMGHTSGGYTF. The CDR3 region has the DNA TGCAGCGTCTTTCCTAGGGGAATGGGACATACCTCCGGTGGCTACACCTTC.

The sample holds a few counts of this clone. Other DNA variants within this sample encode the same CDR3. The J gene is TRBJ2-5, the V gene TRBV18; maybe TRBD1 (6 bases). The CDR3 sequence is 14 residues long. CDR1 and CDR2 from the germline V gene are KGHSH and LQKENI. V was pared by 3 bases and J by 0 bases, with 8 bases between. CDR3: CASSPQGYQETQYF. The CDR3 bases are TGTGCCAGCTCACCTCAGGGGTACCAAGAGACCCAGTACTTC.

V is TRBV11-3 and J is TRBJ1-1, with unresolved D. From germline, CDR1 is SGHNT and CDR2 YENEEA. The length of the CDR3 is 11 residues. The V end was cut by 4 bases, the J end by 8 bases, with 8 bases between. The CDR3 is CASSWIGEAFF. In DNA, the CDR3 is TGTGCCAGCAGCTGGATCGGAGAAGCTTTCTTT.

This clone was seen a handful of times. V usage is TRBV29-1 and J usage is TRBJ1-4; D possibly corresponds to TRBD1 (6 bases). V was trimmed by 5 bases and J by 8 bases, leaving 9 bases between them. The CDR3 sequence is 11 residues long. Germline V gene data show CDR1 as SQVTM and CDR2 as ANQGSEA. CDR3 in amino acids: CSVKRGEKLFF. CDR3 DNA sequence: TGCAGCGTTAAGAGGGGGGAAAAACTGTTTTTT.

A few counts support this clone. The chain recombines TRBV6-6 with TRBJ2-2; tentatively, D is TRBD1 (6 bases). Per the germline V gene, CDR1 is MNHNY and CDR2 is SVGAGI (reference sequence). V lost 6 bases to trimming and J lost 4 bases, with 9 bases between them. This CDR3 region has 13 residues. CDR3 coding DNA: TGTGCCAGCAGCAACAGGGTCACCGGGGAGCTGTTTTTT. Encoded protein: CASSNRVTGELFF.

This clone appeared a few times. The chain recombines TRBV2 with TRBJ1-4; no clear D. Between the trimmed V and J ends, which lost 0 bases and 7 bases, there was a span of 6 bases. The CDR3 totals 13 residues. Germline CDR1 SNHLY, CDR2 FYNNEI. The CDR3 coding sequence is TGTGCCAGCAGTGAAGCCTCGGTTGAAAAACTGTTTTTT. Its translation is CASSEASVEKLFF.

The CDR3 DNA follows: TGCAGCGTTCTATCCCAGTTAGCCGGGGGCTACACCTTC. This sequence encodes CSVLSQLAGGYTF. The V call is TRBV29-1, the J call TRBJ1-2; the D is unclear. The germline CDR1 and CDR2 sequences are SQVTM and ANQGSEA. Trimming cost V 5 bases and J 8 bases, with 18 bases left between them. The CDR3 is 13 amino acids.

V is TRBV6-5 and J is TRBJ2-3; D is uncertain. With 0 bases removed from V and 4 bases from J, the gap between germline ends came to 8 bases. The CDR3 is 14 amino acids. CDR1 and CDR2 from the germline V gene are MNHEY and SVGAGI. CDR3 sequence reads: CASSYSQKADTQYF. CDR3 bases: TGTGCCAGCAGTTACTCGCAAAAGGCAGATACGCAGTATTTT.

J is TRBJ1-1 and V is TRBV29-1, with 8 bases matching TRBD1. This CDR3 is built from 13 residues. The trim removed 1 base at V and 3 bases at J, leaving 1 base unmatched. From germline, CDR1 is SQVTM and CDR2 ANQGSEA. DNA of the CDR3: TGCAGCGTTGAAGTACAGGGGGACACTGAAGCTTTCTTT. It codes for CSVEVQGDTEAFF.

This clone was picked up a small number of times. This chain connects TRBV6-1 to TRBJ2-7; TRBD2 agrees at 11 bases. Germline V gene lookup returns CDR1 MNHNS and CDR2 SASEGT. After removal of 7 bases from V and 0 bases from J, the junction contained 5 bases not matched to a gene. The CDR3 runs to 15 residues. The CDR3 loop reads CASTFLAGGSYEQYF. As DNA, the CDR3 is TGTGCCAGCACTTTTCTAGCGGGGGGCTCCTACGAGCAGTACTTC.

The sample holds a few counts of this clone. This chain links TRBV7-8 with TRBJ1-6; 8 bases fit TRBD1. The ends lost 3 bases at V and 5 bases at J; junction bases unmatched: 3. Germline V gives CDR1 SGHVS, CDR2 FQNEAQ. There are 15 residues in the CDR3. This chain's CDR3 is CASSLRTGHNSPLHF. The CDR3 DNA is TGTGCCAGCAGCTTGCGGACAGGGCATAATTCACCCCTCCACTTT.

The sample holds a few counts of this clone. The chain joins TRBV5-6 to TRBJ2-7; D tentatively reads TRBD1 or TRBD2 (6 bases each). Germline loops: CDR1 SGHDT, CDR2 YYEEEE. The V end was cut by 0 bases, the J end by 2 bases, with 9 bases between. There are 14 residues in the CDR3. The CDR3 spells CASSLVEGAYEQYF. As DNA, the CDR3 is TGTGCCAGCAGCTTGGTGGAGGGGGCCTACGAGCAGTACTTC. The variable domain in full, with the rest retrieved from reference TRBV5-6 and TRBJ2-7, is DAGVTQSPTHLIKTRGQQVTLRCSPKSGHDTVSWYQQALGQGPQFIFQYYEEEERQRGNFPDRFSGHQFPNYSSELNVNALLLGDSALYLCASSLVEGAYEQYFGPGTRLTVT.

With regard to this clone: The sample holds other DNA sequences that translate to the same CDR3. This chain uses TRBV5-1 with TRBJ2-2; maybe TRBD2 (6 bases). The CDR3 is 14 amino acids. Germline V lookup: CDR1 SGHRS, CDR2 YFSETQ. Trimming stripped 5 bases from V and 2 bases from J, with 10 bases between. CDR3 loop: CASRGSGNTGELFF. CDR3 DNA: TGCGCCAGCAGAGGTAGCGGTAACACCGGGGAGCTGTTTTTT.

This clone was counted only a few times. V and J are TRBV7-9 and TRBJ2-7, with D maybe TRBD2 (5 bases). Germline CDR1 SEHNR, CDR2 FQNEAQ (reference sequence). Trimming took 2 bases from V and 2 from J, leaving 10 bases between them. The CDR3 consists of 14 residues. CDR3 DNA: TGTGCCAGCAGCTTAACCCGGGGTCCCTACGAGCAGTACTTC. Translating it yields CASSLTRGPYEQYF.

The V gene is TRBV28, the J gene TRBJ1-6; 10 positions agree with TRBD1. This CDR3 has 14 residues. Germline values: CDR1 MDHEN, CDR2 SYDVKM. The V gene end was trimmed by 6 bases and the J gene end by 10 bases; junction bases not matched to a gene: 6. The CDR3 loop reads CASSLGTGASPLHF. The CDR3 bases are TGTGCCAGCAGCTTGGGGACAGGGGCATCACCCCTCCACTTT.

In this sample, this clone turned up a few times. The chain employs TRBV29-1 and TRBJ1-2, with D perhaps TRBD1 (6 bases). The CDR3 contains 14 residues. Trimming stripped 4 bases from V and 6 bases from J, with 18 bases between. Germline CDR1 and CDR2: SQVTM and ANQGSEA. The CDR3 region has the DNA TGCAGCGTTGTGACCACGGTTGCAGGGGATGGCTACACCTTC. It codes for CSVVTTVAGDGYTF. Using reference TRBV29-1 and TRBJ1-2 for the parts outside the CDR3, the full variable domain is SAVISQKPSRDICQRGTSLTIQCQVDSQVTMMFWYRQQPGQSLTLIATANQGSEATYESGFVIDKFPISRPNLTFSTLTVSNMSPEDSSIYLCSVVTTVAGDGYTFGSGTRLTVV.

This clone appeared a few times. The rearrangement joins TRBV27 to TRBJ1-4; tentatively, D is TRBD1 (5 bases). The CDR3 totals 16 residues. Germline V gene sequence: CDR1 MNHEY, CDR2 SMNVEV (reference sequence). V was clipped by 4 bases and J by 5 bases, with 17 bases between them. The CDR3 DNA follows: TGTGCCAGCAGTTCGTACCCGGGACGGATAAATGAAAAACTGTTTTTT. Translated: CASSSYPGRINEKLFF.

This clone came up a few times. CDR3: CATARQGNYEQYF. CDR3 sequence (DNA): TGTGCCACCGCTAGACAGGGAAACTACGAGCAGTACTTC. This chain uses TRBV27 with TRBJ2-7, with 7 bases aligning to TRBD1. The CDR3 is made up of 13 amino acids. Per the germline V gene, CDR1 is MNHEY and CDR2 is SMNVEV (reference sequence). The V segment lost 10 bases and the J segment 3 bases; nucleotides outside the gene matches: 9.

This clone was picked up a small number of times. The chain has TRBV19 and TRBJ2-2; TRBD1 aligns across 12 bases. Losses at the gene ends were 1 base for V and 0 bases for J; bases not matched to a gene: 9. Germline CDR1 reads LNHDA; CDR2 reads SQIVND (reference sequence). The CDR3 totals 20 residues. The CDR3 nucleotides are TGTGCCAGTAGTATAGCCCCGGGACAGGGGGCAATAACGAACACCGGGGAGCTGTTTTTT. Its protein product is CASSIAPGQGAITNTGELFF.

As concerns this clone: This specimen includes other DNA sequences encoding the same CDR3. The V and J genes are TRBV5-4 and TRBJ2-2; possibly TRBD1 for D (5 bases). The length of the CDR3 is 15 residues. Germline lookup yields CDR1 SGHNT and CDR2 YYREEE (reference sequence). Deletions cut 2 bases from V and 1 base from J, with 9 bases between. DNA of the CDR3: TGTGCCAGCAGCTTTGGGCAGGGGAACACCGGGGAGCTGTTTTTT. Amino acids: CASSFGQGNTGELFF.

This clone was counted between two and nine times. This chain uses TRBV4-3 with TRBJ2-5, with 7 positions matching TRBD2. The CDR3 is 17 amino acids. Germline V CDR1 and CDR2: LGHNA, YSLEER. The J segment lost 2 bases and the V segment lost 1 base, leaving 10 bases of the junction unmatched. DNA for the CDR3: TGCGCCAGCAGCCAAGTACTAGCGCCTACCTTTCAAGAGACCCAGTACTTC. This encodes CASSQVLAPTFQETQYF.

The chain recombines TRBV7-2 with TRBJ2-5; no reliable D call. Trimming removed 5 bases from V and 3 bases from J, with 10 bases in between. CDR1 SGHTA and CDR2 FQGNSA come from the germline V gene. CDR3 size: 13 residues. The CDR3 sequence: CASSQGLEETQYF. CDR3 DNA: TGTGCCAGCAGCCAAGGATTGGAAGAGACCCAGTACTTC.

This clone was counted a few times. This chain links TRBV7-2 with TRBJ2-7, with D perhaps TRBD2 (5 bases). From germline, CDR1 is SGHTA and CDR2 FQGNSA. Trimming stripped 5 bases from V and 2 bases from J, with 13 bases between. The CDR3 sequence is 14 residues long. The CDR3 DNA follows: TGTGCCAGCAGCCTGATGCACGGGACCTACGAGCAGTACTTC. This gives the protein CASSLMHGTYEQYF.

The V call is TRBV29-1, the J call TRBJ1-1; unclear D gene. CDR3 size: 12 residues. The V gene lost 5 bases and the J gene lost 4 bases, with 11 bases spanning the gap. The germline V gene has CDR1 SQVTM and CDR2 ANQGSEA. The CDR3 sequence: CSVPQKGTEAFF. In DNA form, the CDR3 reads TGCAGCGTTCCACAGAAGGGCACTGAAGCTTTCTTT.

This clone was detected only a few times. The rearrangement uses TRBV7-2 and TRBJ2-2; the D gene could be TRBD1 or TRBD2 (5 bases each). This CDR3 comprises 15 residues. Germline values: CDR1 SGHTA, CDR2 FQGNSA. Trimming removed 10 bases at V and 6 bases at J, with 21 bases between. CDR3 bases: TGTGCCACCAAAGTGGGGGAATGGGGCGCCGGGGAGCTGTTTTTT. This encodes CATKVGEWGAGELFF.

This clone was observed a few times. The sample carries other DNA sequences with the same CDR3. The chain employs TRBV7-2 and TRBJ2-3; D remains unclear. V lost 1 base to trimming and J lost 3 bases, with 8 bases between them. CDR1 is SGHTA, CDR2 FQGNSA, per germline. The CDR3 loop spans 14 amino acids. This CDR3 reads CASSLGTGTDTQYF. Written as DNA, the CDR3 is TGTGCCAGCAGCTTAGGCACTGGGACAGATACGCAGTATTTT.

This chain connects TRBV7-9 to TRBJ1-3, with D unresolved. Germline CDR1 reads SEHNR; CDR2 reads FQNEAQ (reference sequence). CDR3 length: 15 amino acids. V gave up 2 bases and J gave up 0 bases, with 8 bases separating them. This chain's CDR3 is CASSLSESSGNTIYF. CDR3 DNA: TGTGCCAGCAGCTTATCAGAGAGCTCTGGAAACACCATATATTTT.

This clone was recorded a few times. The chain couples TRBV29-1 to TRBJ2-7; no clear D gene. Between the trimmed V and J ends, which lost 1 base and 2 bases, there was a span of 9 bases. Germline V CDR1 and CDR2: SQVTM, ANQGSEA. This CDR3 region has 13 residues. CDR3 region: CSVEGDGAYEQYF. Written as DNA, the CDR3 is TGCAGCGTTGAAGGTGACGGAGCCTACGAGCAGTACTTC.

The rearrangement links TRBV7-2 to TRBJ2-5; D is unclear. The CDR3 loop spans 11 amino acids. Germline assignment: CDR1 SGHTA and CDR2 FQGNSA. V was clipped by 6 bases and J by 4 bases, with 6 bases between them. CDR3 coding DNA: TGTGCCAGCAGGGATACAGAGACCCAGTACTTC. This encodes CASRDTETQYF.